This TCR beta chain was captured by sequencing in a study of cytomegalovirus exposure and HLA in healthy donors. This CDR3 region has 14 residues. Germline CDR1 is MGHDK and CDR2 is SYGVNS. The ends lost 3 bases at V and 1 base at J; junction bases unmatched: 2. Primers: 60 Vbeta forward and 13 Jbeta reverse. TCRdb's copy holds only in-frame clones and misses some; the assay was immunoSEQ multiplex PCR. In the table there are roughly 200,000 clones, roughly 79% of which are singletons. Sequencing was carried out using PBMCs. The rearrangement links TRBV25-1 to TRBJ2-7; 8 nucleotides agree with TRBD1. The receptor was derived from a man younger than 40 in good health and CMV-seronegative. CDR3 in DNA: TGTGCCAGCAGTGATCGACAGGGGTCCTACGAGCAGTACTTC. This codes for CASSDRQGSYEQYF.